This TCR beta chain was identified during a study of cytomegalovirus exposure and HLA in healthy donors. Study overall: From HLA-typed donors, an early data release held some 80 million unique TCRs.

PCR involved 60 Vbeta and 13 Jbeta primers. Generated by immunoSEQ multiplex PCR, the TCRdb table keeps only in-frame clones and is missing some. The sample contains under 200,000 clones, 75% to 85% of which appear only once. The CDR3 extends over 15 amino acids. Trimming cost V 2 bases and J 6 bases; bases outside gene matches: 7. CDR1 is MNHEY and CDR2 is SVGAGI in the germline V gene. As regards this clone: Its target is unknown.

Study results and limitations: An analysis that was carried out later associated 16,951 TCR beta sequences with HLA alleles at 0.05 false discovery rate.

Source material: PBMCs. The chain has TRBV6-5 and TRBJ2-5; TRBD2 matches at 9 bases. The clonotype comes from a woman aged 50 to 60 in good health and CMV-seronegative. The CDR3 DNA is TGTGCCAGCAGTTACGGCGGGGGGGCCGGGAAGACCCAGTACTTC. Protein product: CASSYGGGAGKTQYF.